This is a list of T cell receptor beta chains from one sample in a study of spatial heterogeneity in lung cancer. One entry per CDR3 protein results from TCRdb running MiXCR on the 5' RACE reads. The sample gives under 75,000 distinct CDR3 sequences, around 8.4% of which show up once; about 15% is in the top ten. The source material was PBMCs, sampled at surgery. These receptors all come from a female donor with early-stage non-small cell lung cancer. The CDR3 runs from the conserved cysteine through the conserved F or W. The D gene is left open where the match is weak. Clone size is given for some rows only: seen once, a few or many times, or a class if the clone is expanded.

d_call: TRBD1
v_call: TRBV5-8
j_call: TRBJ2-5
clone_size: many
cdr3_nt: TGTGCCAGCAGCTTTCGGACAGGGGGGATTGAGACCCAGTACTTC
cdr3_aa: CASSFRTGGIETQYF

d_call: -
v_call: TRBV5-6
j_call: TRBJ1-1
clone_size: few
cdr3_nt: TGTGCCAGCAGCCTACAGGGCTTAAGGAACACTGAAGCTTTCTTT
cdr3_aa: CASSLQGLRNTEAFF

d_call: -
v_call: TRBV4-1
j_call: TRBJ2-3
clone_size: -
cdr3_nt: TGCGCCAGCAGCCGAGAGACAGGCAACTTAGCAGATACGCAGTATTTT
cdr3_aa: CASSRETGNLADTQYF

d_call: TRBD1
v_call: TRBV7-9
j_call: TRBJ2-2
clone_size: few
cdr3_nt: TGTGCCAGCAGTGTTAGGACAGGGAACACCGGGGAGCTGTTTTTT
cdr3_aa: CASSVRTGNTGELFF

d_call: -
v_call: TRBV20-1
j_call: TRBJ2-6
clone_size: -
cdr3_nt: TGCAGTGCTCGGAACTCTGGGGCCAACGTCCTGACTTTC
cdr3_aa: CSARNSGANVLTF

d_call: TRBD1
v_call: TRBV6-2/TRBV6-3
j_call: TRBJ2-2
clone_size: few
cdr3_nt: TGTGCCAGCAGGATGACAGGGCCCGGGGAGCTGTTTTTT
cdr3_aa: CASRMTGPGELFF

d_call: TRBD1
v_call: TRBV5-1
j_call: TRBJ1-2
clone_size: medium-sized
cdr3_nt: TGCGCCAGCAGCCAGGACAGGGCGAACTATGGCTACACCTTC
cdr3_aa: CASSQDRANYGYTF

d_call: TRBD2
v_call: TRBV6-5
j_call: TRBJ2-5
clone_size: -
cdr3_nt: TGTGCCACCTCGGGGGGAAGCGAGACCCAGTACTTC
cdr3_aa: CATSGGSETQYF

d_call: TRBD1
v_call: TRBV6-6
j_call: TRBJ1-1
clone_size: -
cdr3_nt: TGTGCCAGCAGGACAGGGGGACGGGGCACTGAAGCTTTCTTT
cdr3_aa: CASRTGGRGTEAFF

d_call: TRBD2
v_call: TRBV5-1
j_call: TRBJ2-1
clone_size: few
cdr3_nt: TGCGCCAGCAGCCCTGGACTAGCGGGAGTCGGGGAGCAGTTCTTC
cdr3_aa: CASSPGLAGVGEQFF

d_call: -
v_call: TRBV6-1
j_call: TRBJ2-1
clone_size: many
cdr3_nt: TGTGCCAGCAGTGAAGAATTAAGCTCCTACAATGAGCAGTTCTTC
cdr3_aa: CASSEELSSYNEQFF

d_call: -
v_call: TRBV20-1
j_call: TRBJ2-2
clone_size: -
cdr3_nt: TGCAGTGCTAGACCGCCAGCGAACACCGGGGAGCTGTTTTTT
cdr3_aa: CSARPPANTGELFF

d_call: -
v_call: TRBV3-1
j_call: TRBJ1-5
clone_size: -
cdr3_nt: TGTGCCAGCAGCCAGCCGGGACAGCCCCAGCATTTT
cdr3_aa: CASSQPGQPQHF

d_call: -
v_call: TRBV4-2
j_call: TRBJ1-5
clone_size: many
cdr3_nt: TGTGCCAGCAGCCAAGACTCCCCAGGAGGTCAGCCCCAGCATTTT
cdr3_aa: CASSQDSPGGQPQHF

d_call: -
v_call: TRBV9
j_call: TRBJ2-7
clone_size: many
cdr3_nt: TGTGCCAGCAGCGTAGCTGGGGAGGCGGGCTACGAGCAGTACTTC
cdr3_aa: CASSVAGEAGYEQYF

d_call: -
v_call: TRBV20-1
j_call: TRBJ1-1
clone_size: many
cdr3_nt: TGCAGTGCTTCACGGGCAGGGGAGGTCACTGAAGCTTTCTTT
cdr3_aa: CSASRAGEVTEAFF

d_call: -
v_call: TRBV12-3/TRBV12-4
j_call: TRBJ1-5
clone_size: many
cdr3_nt: TGTGCCAGCAGCTCCCGGACCGATCAGCCCCAGCATTTT
cdr3_aa: CASSSRTDQPQHF

d_call: -
v_call: TRBV12-3/TRBV12-4
j_call: TRBJ1-2
clone_size: few
cdr3_nt: TGTGCCAGTTCTCGAACAGGATCCGACTATGGCTACACCTTC
cdr3_aa: CASSRTGSDYGYTF

d_call: TRBD1
v_call: TRBV19
j_call: TRBJ2-6
clone_size: few
cdr3_nt: TGTGCCAGTAGTATTTACGGACAGGGGACCATACCCTCTGGGGCCAACGTCCTGACTTTC
cdr3_aa: CASSIYGQGTIPSGANVLTF

d_call: -
v_call: TRBV5-1
j_call: TRBJ2-1
clone_size: few
cdr3_nt: TGCGCCAGCAGCCTCACCGACAATGAGCAGTTCTTC
cdr3_aa: CASSLTDNEQFF

d_call: -
v_call: TRBV20-1
j_call: TRBJ1-1
clone_size: many
cdr3_nt: TGCAGTGCTTTAGGGCCCGACGGTACTGAAGCTTTCTTT
cdr3_aa: CSALGPDGTEAFF

d_call: -
v_call: TRBV28
j_call: TRBJ1-3
clone_size: -
cdr3_nt: TGTGCCAGCAGCCCCGGGTCAAAAAGAAACACCATATATTTT
cdr3_aa: CASSPGSKRNTIYF

d_call: -
v_call: TRBV9
j_call: TRBJ2-3
clone_size: few
cdr3_nt: TGTGCCAGCAGCGAGGAAATCCTCACAGATACGCAGTATTTT
cdr3_aa: CASSEEILTDTQYF

d_call: TRBD1
v_call: TRBV5-1
j_call: TRBJ1-1
clone_size: few
cdr3_nt: TGCGCCAGCCGCGCCGGGACAGAGAACACTGAAGCTTTCTTT
cdr3_aa: CASRAGTENTEAFF

d_call: -
v_call: TRBV28
j_call: TRBJ2-7
clone_size: -
cdr3_nt: TGTGCCAGCAGTACGGACCAAAAGCCCTACGAGCAGTACTTC
cdr3_aa: CASSTDQKPYEQYF

d_call: -
v_call: TRBV4-2
j_call: TRBJ2-3
clone_size: few
cdr3_nt: TGTGCCAGCAGCCCCGTGAGGGGGGGCGCAGATACGCAGTATTTT
cdr3_aa: CASSPVRGGADTQYF

d_call: -
v_call: TRBV28
j_call: TRBJ2-3
clone_size: -
cdr3_nt: TGTGCCAGCAGTGCGGTGGGGGTTCGCACAGATACGCAGTATTTT
cdr3_aa: CASSAVGVRTDTQYF

d_call: -
v_call: TRBV5-1
j_call: TRBJ2-2
clone_size: -
cdr3_nt: TGCGCCAGCAGCTTGATGACGGCGAACACCGGGGAGCTGTTTTTT
cdr3_aa: CASSLMTANTGELFF

d_call: TRBD1
v_call: TRBV24-1
j_call: TRBJ2-1
clone_size: -
cdr3_nt: TGTGCCACCAGTGATCTTTATAACCGACAGGGGAACTACAATGAGCAGTTCTTC
cdr3_aa: CATSDLYNRQGNYNEQFF

d_call: -
v_call: TRBV19
j_call: TRBJ1-5
clone_size: -
cdr3_nt: TGTGCCAGTAGTATAACGAGCAATCAGCCCCAGCATTTT
cdr3_aa: CASSITSNQPQHF

d_call: TRBD2
v_call: TRBV19
j_call: TRBJ2-5
clone_size: -
cdr3_nt: TGTGCCAGTAGTAAAGCGGGGAAGGGAGAGACCCAGTACTTC
cdr3_aa: CASSKAGKGETQYF

d_call: -
v_call: TRBV12-3/TRBV12-4
j_call: TRBJ2-7
clone_size: -
cdr3_nt: TGTGCCAGCAGTAGGGCAGGGGGGCCATACGAGCAGTACTTC
cdr3_aa: CASSRAGGPYEQYF

d_call: TRBD2
v_call: TRBV12-3/TRBV12-4
j_call: TRBJ2-3
clone_size: -
cdr3_nt: TGTGCCAGCAGCGGACTAGCTAGCACAGATACGCAGTATTTT
cdr3_aa: CASSGLASTDTQYF

d_call: TRBD2
v_call: TRBV27
j_call: TRBJ2-7
clone_size: many
cdr3_nt: TGTGCCAGCAGTTCCTCTGTCGGGGAAGCGGGAGGGCTCCACGAGCAGTACTTC
cdr3_aa: CASSSSVGEAGGLHEQYF

d_call: -
v_call: TRBV14
j_call: TRBJ2-4
clone_size: many
cdr3_nt: TGTGCCAGCAAGGTTGGGTTAGCCAAAAACATTCAGTACTTC
cdr3_aa: CASKVGLAKNIQYF

d_call: TRBD2
v_call: TRBV6-5
j_call: TRBJ2-1
clone_size: -
cdr3_nt: TGTGCCAGCACCCGGGGGGAAGACAATGAGCAGTTCTTC
cdr3_aa: CASTRGEDNEQFF

d_call: -
v_call: TRBV9
j_call: TRBJ1-3
clone_size: -
cdr3_nt: TGTGCCAGCAGCGTAGTGGGACTAGGGGCCGGAAACACCATATATTTT
cdr3_aa: CASSVVGLGAGNTIYF